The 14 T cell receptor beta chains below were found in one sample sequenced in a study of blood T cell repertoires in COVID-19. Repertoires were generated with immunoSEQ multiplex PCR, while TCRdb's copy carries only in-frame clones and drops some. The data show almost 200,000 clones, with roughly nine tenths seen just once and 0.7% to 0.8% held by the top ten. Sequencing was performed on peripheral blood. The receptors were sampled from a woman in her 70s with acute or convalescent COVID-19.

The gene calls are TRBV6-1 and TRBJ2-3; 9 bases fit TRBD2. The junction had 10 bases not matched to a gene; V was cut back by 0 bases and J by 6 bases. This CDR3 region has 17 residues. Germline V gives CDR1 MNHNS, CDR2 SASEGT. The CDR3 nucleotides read TGTGCCAGCAGTGAAGCGAGGCGGGGGGGCGGCCTGGATACGCAGTATTTT. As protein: CASSEARRGGGLDTQYF.

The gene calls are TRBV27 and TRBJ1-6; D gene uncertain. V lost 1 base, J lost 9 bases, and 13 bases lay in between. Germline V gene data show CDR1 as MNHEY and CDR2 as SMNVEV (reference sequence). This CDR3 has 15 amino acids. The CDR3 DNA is TGTGCCAGCAGTTTATTCGGGATAGGCGGTTCACCCCTCCACTTT. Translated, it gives CASSLFGIGGSPLHF.

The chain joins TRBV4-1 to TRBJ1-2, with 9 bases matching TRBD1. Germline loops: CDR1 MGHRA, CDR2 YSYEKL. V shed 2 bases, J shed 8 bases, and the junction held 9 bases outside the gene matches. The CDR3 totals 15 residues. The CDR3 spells CASSQMETGGWGYTF. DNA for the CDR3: TGCGCCAGCAGCCAAATGGAGACAGGGGGTTGGGGCTACACCTTC.

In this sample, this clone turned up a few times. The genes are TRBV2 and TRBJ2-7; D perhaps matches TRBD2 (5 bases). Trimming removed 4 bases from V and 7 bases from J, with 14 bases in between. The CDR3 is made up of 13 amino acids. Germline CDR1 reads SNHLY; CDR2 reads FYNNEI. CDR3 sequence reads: CASSGSRGREQYF. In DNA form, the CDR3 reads TGTGCCAGCAGTGGGTCCCGGGGAAGAGAGCAGTACTTC.

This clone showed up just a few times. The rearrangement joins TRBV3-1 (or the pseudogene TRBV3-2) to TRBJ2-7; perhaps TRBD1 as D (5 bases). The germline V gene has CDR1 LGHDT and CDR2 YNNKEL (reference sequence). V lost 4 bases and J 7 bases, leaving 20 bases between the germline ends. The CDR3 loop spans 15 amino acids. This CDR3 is CASSPSAGPQEEQYF. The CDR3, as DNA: TGTGCCAGCAGCCCCTCGGCAGGGCCACAGGAAGAGCAGTACTTC.

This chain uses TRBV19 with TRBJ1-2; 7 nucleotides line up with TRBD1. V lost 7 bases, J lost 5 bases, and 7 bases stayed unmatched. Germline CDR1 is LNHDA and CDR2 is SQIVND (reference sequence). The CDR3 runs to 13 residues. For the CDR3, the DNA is TGTGCCAGTATGGTAGGGACAGCTTATGGCTACACCTTC. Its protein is CASMVGTAYGYTF. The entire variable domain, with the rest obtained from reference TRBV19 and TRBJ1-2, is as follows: DGGITQSPKYLFRKEGQNVTLSCEQNLNHDAMYWYRQDPGQGLRLIYYSQIVNDFQKGDIAEGYSVSREKKESFPLTVTSAQKNPTAFYLCASMVGTAYGYTFGSGTRLTVV.

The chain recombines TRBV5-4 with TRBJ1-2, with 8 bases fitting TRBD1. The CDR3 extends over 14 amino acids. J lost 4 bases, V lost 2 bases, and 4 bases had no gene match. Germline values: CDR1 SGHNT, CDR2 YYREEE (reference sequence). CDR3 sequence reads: CASSFGQGGYGYTF. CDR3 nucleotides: TGTGCCAGCAGCTTCGGACAGGGTGGCTATGGCTACACCTTC.

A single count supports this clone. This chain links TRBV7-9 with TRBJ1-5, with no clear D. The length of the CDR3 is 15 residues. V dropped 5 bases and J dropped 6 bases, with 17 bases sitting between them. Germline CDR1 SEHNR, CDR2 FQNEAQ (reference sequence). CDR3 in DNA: TGTGCCAGCAGCCCTAGCGGGAGGGCGGGTCAGCCCCAGCATTTT. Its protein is CASSPSGRAGQPQHF.

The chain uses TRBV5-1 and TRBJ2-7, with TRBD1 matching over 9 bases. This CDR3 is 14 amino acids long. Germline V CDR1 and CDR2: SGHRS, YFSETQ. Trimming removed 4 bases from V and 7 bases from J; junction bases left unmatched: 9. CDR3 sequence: CASSPDRGIGEQYF. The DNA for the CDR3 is TGCGCCAGCAGCCCGGACAGGGGAATCGGGGAGCAGTACTTC.

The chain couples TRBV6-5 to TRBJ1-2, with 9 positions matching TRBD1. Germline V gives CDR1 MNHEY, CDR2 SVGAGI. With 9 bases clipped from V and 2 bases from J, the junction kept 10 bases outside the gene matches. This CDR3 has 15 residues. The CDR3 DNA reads TGTGCCAGTTACACTCCGGGACAGGGAAACTATGGCTACACCTTC. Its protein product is CASYTPGQGNYGYTF.

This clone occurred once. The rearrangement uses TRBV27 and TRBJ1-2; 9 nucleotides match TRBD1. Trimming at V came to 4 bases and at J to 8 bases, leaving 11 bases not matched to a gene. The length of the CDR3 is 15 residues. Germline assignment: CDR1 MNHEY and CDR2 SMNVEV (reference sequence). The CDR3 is CASSSTTGGMRGYTF. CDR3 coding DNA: TGTGCCAGCAGTTCGACGACAGGGGGGATGCGGGGCTACACCTTC.

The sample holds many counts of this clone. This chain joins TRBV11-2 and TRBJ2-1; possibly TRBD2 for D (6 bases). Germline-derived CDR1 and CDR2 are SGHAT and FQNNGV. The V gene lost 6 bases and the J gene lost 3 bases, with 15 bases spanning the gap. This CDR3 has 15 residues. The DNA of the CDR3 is TGTGCCAGCAGTGCGGGGCGGGCTTACTACAATGAGCAGTTCTTC. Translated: CASSAGRAYYNEQFF.

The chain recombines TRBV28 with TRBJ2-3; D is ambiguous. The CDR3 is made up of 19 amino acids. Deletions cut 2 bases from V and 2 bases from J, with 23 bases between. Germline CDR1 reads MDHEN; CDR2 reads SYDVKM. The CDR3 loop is CASSLGPKALPNHTDTQYF. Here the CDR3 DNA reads TGTGCCAGCAGTTTAGGGCCTAAGGCTCTCCCAAATCACACAGATACGCAGTATTTT.

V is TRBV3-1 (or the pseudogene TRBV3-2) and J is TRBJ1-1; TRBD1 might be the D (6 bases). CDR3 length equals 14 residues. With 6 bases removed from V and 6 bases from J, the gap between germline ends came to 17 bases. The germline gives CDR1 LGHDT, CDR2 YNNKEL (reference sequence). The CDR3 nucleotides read TGTGCCAGCAGAGCACGGACAGCCAACGCTGAAGCTTTCTTT. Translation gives CASRARTANAEAFF.